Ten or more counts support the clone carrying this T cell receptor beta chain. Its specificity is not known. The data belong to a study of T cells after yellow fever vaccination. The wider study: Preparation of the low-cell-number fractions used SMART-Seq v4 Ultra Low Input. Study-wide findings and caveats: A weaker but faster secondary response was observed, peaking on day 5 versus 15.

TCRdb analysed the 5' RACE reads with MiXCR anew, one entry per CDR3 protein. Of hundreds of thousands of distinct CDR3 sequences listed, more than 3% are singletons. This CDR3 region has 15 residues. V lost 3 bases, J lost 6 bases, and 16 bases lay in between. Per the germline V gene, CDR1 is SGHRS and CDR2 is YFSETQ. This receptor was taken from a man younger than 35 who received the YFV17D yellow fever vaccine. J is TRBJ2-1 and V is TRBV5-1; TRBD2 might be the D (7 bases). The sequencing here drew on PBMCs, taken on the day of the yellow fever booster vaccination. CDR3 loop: CASSWGLGGPNEQFF. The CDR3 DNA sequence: TGCGCCAGCAGCTGGGGACTCGGGGGGCCCAATGAGCAGTTCTTC.